This TCR beta chain emerged from a study of cytomegalovirus exposure and HLA in healthy donors. General observations from the study: The classifier reportedly diagnosed cytomegalovirus status with high sensitivity and specificity.

CDR3 size: 14 residues. Germline CDR1 is MNHEY and CDR2 is SVGAGI. Trimming took off 0 bases at V and 1 base at J, with 6 bases between the two ends. This clone has only a few counts. Its cognate antigen is unknown. The PCR had 60 Vbeta and 13 Jbeta primers. Measured with immunoSEQ multiplex PCR; TCRdb has only the in-frame clones, and not every one. The sample contains approximately 150,000 clones, about 80% of which appear only once. The sample comprised PBMCs. This TCR derives from a woman aged 25-40 years in good health and CMV-seronegative. This chain links TRBV6-5 with TRBJ1-1, with D maybe TRBD1 (5 bases). The CDR3 DNA is TGTGCCAGCAGTTACTCGACAGAGAACACTGAAGCTTTCTTT. Translation gives CASSYSTENTEAFF.